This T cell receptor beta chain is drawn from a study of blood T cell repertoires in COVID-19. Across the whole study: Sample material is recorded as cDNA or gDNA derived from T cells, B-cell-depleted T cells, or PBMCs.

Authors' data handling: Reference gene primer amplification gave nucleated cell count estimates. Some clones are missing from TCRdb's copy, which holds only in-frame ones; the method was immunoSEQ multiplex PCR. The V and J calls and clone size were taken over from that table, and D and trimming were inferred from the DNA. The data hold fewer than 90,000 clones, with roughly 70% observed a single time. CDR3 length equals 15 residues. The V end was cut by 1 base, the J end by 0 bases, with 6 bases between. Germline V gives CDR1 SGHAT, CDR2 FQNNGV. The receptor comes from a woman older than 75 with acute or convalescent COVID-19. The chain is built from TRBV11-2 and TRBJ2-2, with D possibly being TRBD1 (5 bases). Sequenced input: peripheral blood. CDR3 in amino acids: CASSLGGANTGELFF. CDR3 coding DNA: TGTGCCAGCAGCTTAGGGGGCGCGAACACCGGGGAGCTGTTTTTT.